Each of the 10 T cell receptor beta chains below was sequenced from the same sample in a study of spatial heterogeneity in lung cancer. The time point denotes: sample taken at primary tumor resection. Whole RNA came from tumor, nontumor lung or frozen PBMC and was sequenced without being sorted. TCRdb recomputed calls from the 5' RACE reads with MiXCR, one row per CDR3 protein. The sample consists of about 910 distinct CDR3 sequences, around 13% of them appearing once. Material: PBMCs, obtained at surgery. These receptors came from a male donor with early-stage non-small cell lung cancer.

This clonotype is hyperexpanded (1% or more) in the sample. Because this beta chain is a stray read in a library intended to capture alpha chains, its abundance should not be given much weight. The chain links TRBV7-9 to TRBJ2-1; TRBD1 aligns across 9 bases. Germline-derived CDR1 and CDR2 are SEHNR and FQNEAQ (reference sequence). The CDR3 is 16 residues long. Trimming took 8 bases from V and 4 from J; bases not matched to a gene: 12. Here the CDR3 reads CASSRPGQGMYNEQFF. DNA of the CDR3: TGTGCCAGCTCAAGGCCAGGACAGGGGATGTACAATGAGCAGTTCTTC. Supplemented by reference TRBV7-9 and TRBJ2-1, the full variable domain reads DTGVSQNPRHKITKRGQNVTFRCDPISEHNRLYWYRQTLGQGPEFLTYFQNEAQLEKSRLLSDRFSAERPKGSFSTLEIQRTEQGDSAMYLCASSRPGQGMYNEQFFGPGTRLTVL.

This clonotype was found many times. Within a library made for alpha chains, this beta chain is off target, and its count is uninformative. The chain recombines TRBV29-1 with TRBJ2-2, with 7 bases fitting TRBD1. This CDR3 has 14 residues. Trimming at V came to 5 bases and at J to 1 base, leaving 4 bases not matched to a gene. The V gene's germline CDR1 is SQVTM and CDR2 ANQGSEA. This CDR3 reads CSVNRDRNTGELFF. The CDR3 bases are TGCAGCGTTAACCGGGACAGGAACACCGGGGAGCTGTTTTTT.

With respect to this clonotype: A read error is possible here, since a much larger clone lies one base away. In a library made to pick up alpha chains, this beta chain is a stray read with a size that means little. This CDR3 is CSVEGVGRETRYF. CDR3 DNA sequence: TGCAGCGTTGAAGGCGTGGGTAGAGAGACCCGGTACTTC. The chain is built from TRBV29-1 and TRBJ2-5; D gene unclear. The CDR3 is 13 residues long. Looked up from germline, CDR1 is SQVTM and CDR2 is ANQGSEA.

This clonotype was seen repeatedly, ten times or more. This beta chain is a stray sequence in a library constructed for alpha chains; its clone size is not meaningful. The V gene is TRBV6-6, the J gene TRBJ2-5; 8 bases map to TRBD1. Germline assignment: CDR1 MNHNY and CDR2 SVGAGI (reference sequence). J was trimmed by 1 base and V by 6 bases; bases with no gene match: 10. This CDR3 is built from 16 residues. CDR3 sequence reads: CASRTGQVPFQETQYF. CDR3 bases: TGTGCCAGCAGGACGGGACAGGTCCCCTTCCAAGAGACCCAGTACTTC.

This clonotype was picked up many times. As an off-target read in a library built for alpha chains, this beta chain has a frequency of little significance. As DNA, the CDR3 is TGTGCCAGCAGCCGGGACGGGAACACCGGGGAGCTGTTTTTT. Translated: CASSRDGNTGELFF. This chain links TRBV7-2 with TRBJ2-2; tentatively, D is TRBD1 or TRBD2 (5 bases each). Trimming removed 5 bases at V and 1 base at J, with 8 bases between. Germline V gene lookup returns CDR1 SGHTA and CDR2 FQGNSA. The CDR3 covers 14 residues.

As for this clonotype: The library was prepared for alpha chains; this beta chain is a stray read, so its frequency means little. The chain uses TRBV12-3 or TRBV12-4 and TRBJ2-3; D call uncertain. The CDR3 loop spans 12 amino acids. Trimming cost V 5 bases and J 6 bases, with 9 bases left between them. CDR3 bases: TGTGCCAGCAGTGAGACTGGGGATACGCAGTATTTT. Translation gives CASSETGDTQYF.

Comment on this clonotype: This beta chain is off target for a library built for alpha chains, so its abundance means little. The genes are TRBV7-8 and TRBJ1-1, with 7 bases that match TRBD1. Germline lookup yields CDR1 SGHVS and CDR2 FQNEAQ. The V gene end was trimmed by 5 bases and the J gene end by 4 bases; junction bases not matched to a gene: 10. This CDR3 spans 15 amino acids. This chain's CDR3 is CASSPRTGLSTEAFF. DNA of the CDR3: TGTGCCAGCAGCCCTCGGACAGGCTTGAGCACTGAAGCTTTCTTT.

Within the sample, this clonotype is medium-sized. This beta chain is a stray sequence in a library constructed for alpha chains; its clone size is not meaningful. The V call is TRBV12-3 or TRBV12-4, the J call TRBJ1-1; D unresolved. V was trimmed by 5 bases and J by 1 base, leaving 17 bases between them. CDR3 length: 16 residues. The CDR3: CASSPPRTAKNTEAFF. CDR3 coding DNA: TGTGCCAGCAGTCCCCCCAGGACGGCAAAGAACACTGAAGCTTTCTTT.

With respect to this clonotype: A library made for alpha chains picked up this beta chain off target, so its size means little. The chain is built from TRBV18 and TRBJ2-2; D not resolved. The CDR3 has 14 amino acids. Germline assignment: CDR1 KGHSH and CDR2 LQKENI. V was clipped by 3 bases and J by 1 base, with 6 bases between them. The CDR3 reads CASSPNLNTGELFF. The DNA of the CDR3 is TGTGCCAGCTCACCGAACTTGAACACCGGGGAGCTGTTTTTT.

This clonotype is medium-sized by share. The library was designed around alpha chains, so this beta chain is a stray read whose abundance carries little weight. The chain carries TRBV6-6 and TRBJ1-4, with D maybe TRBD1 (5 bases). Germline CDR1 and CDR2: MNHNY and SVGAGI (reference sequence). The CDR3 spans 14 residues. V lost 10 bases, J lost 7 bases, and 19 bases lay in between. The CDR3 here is CATVNGGEGEKLFF. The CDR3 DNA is TGTGCCACAGTGAATGGGGGAGAGGGTGAAAAACTGTTTTTT.